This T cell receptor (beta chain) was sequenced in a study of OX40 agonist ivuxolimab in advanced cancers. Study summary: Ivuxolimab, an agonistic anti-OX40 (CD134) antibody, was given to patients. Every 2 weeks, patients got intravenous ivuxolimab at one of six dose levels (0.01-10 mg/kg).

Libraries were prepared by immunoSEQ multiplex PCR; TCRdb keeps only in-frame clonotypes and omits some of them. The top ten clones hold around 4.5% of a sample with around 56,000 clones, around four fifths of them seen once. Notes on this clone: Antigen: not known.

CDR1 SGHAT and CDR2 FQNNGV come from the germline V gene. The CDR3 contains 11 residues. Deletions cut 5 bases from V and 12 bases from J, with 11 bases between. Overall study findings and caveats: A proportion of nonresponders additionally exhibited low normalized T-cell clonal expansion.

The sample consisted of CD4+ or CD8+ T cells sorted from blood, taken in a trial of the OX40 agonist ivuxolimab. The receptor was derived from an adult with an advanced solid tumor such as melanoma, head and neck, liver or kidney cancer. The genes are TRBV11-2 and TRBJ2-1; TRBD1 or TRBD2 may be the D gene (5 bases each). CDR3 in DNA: TGTGCCAGCAGCACGGGACCGTGGCAGTTCTTC. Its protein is CASSTGPWQFF.